The clone carrying this TCR beta chain has a single count. Its cognate antigen is unknown. PCR amplification relied on 60 Vbeta primers (plus 13 Jbeta primers). Original processing methods: Later reanalysis found roughly 80 million unique TCR beta chains, about 10 million of them shared. Sequencing used immunoSEQ multiplex PCR; TCRdb keeps in-frame clones, though not all of them. That table supplies the V and J calls and clone size; D and trimming were determined from the DNA. The repertoire consists of about 120,000 clones, with 60% to 85% occurring once and the leading ten covering about 5%. The sample originates from a study of cytomegalovirus exposure and HLA in healthy donors. Germline assignment: CDR1 SGHDT and CDR2 YYEEEE. Trimming shortened V by 4 bases and J by 2 bases, and 6 bases separated the two germline ends. The CDR3 contains 12 residues. Study-level results: The authors enumerated under 200 TCR beta chains as linked to cytomegalovirus. In an earlier analysis, about 87% or about 30%: the productive usage of most TCR beta V segments.

The chain recombines TRBV5-6 with TRBJ1-2, with D perhaps matching TRBD1 (5 bases). Input material: PBMCs. The clonotype comes from a man between 50 and 59 years old in good health and CMV-seropositive. The CDR3 protein is CASSRQNYGYTF. CDR3 DNA sequence: TGTGCCAGCAGCCGACAGAACTATGGCTACACCTTC. The variable domain in full, with the rest retrieved from reference TRBV5-6 and TRBJ1-2, is DAGVTQSPTHLIKTRGQQVTLRCSPKSGHDTVSWYQQALGQGPQFIFQYYEEEERQRGNFPDRFSGHQFPNYSSELNVNALLLGDSALYLCASSRQNYGYTFGSGTRLTVV.